Listed below are T cell receptor beta chains from one sample, sequenced in a study of cytomegalovirus exposure and HLA in healthy donors. Using immunoSEQ multiplex PCR, the repertoire was profiled, and TCRdb retains in-frame clones only, with some absent. This sample's table reports about 65,000 clones. Sequenced material: PBMCs. Receptors originate from a boy aged 5 to 17 in good health and CMV-seronegative. CDR3s include the opening cysteine and the closing phenylalanine or tryptophan. The D gene is left open where the match is weak.

J gene,D gene,V gene,CDR3 protein,CDR3 DNA
TRBJ2-7,-,TRBV30,CAWTRIVAAEQYF,TGTGCCTGGACTAGGATTGTCGCAGCCGAGCAGTACTTC
TRBJ2-7,TRBD1,TRBV19,CASSITGDLFPYEQYF,TGTGCCAGTAGTATTACAGGGGACCTATTCCCCTACGAGCAGTACTTC
TRBJ1-2,-,TRBV7-9,CASSLDAGRSYTF,TGTGCCAGCAGCTTAGATGCGGGAAGAAGCTACACCTTC
TRBJ2-7,-,TRBV7-9,CASSLTGYEEQYF,TGTGCCAGCAGCTTAACGGGGTACGAGGAGCAGTACTTC
TRBJ1-1,TRBD1,TRBV6-6,CASSPPGQGEAFF,TGTGCCAGCAGCCCCCCCGGACAGGGCGAAGCTTTCTTT
TRBJ2-7,-,TRBV9,CASNPPTGRYEQYF,TGTGCCAGCAACCCACCCACAGGGAGATACGAGCAGTACTTC
TRBJ2-7,-,TRBV5-1,CASSLQGHEQYF,TGCGCCAGCAGCCTACAGGGACACGAGCAGTACTTC
TRBJ1-5,TRBD1,TRBV27,CASSLTTGGNQPQHF,TGTGCCAGCAGTCTAACTACAGGGGGAAATCAGCCCCAGCATTTT
TRBJ2-2,TRBD1,TRBV18,CASSPESGGNTGELFF,TGTGCCAGCTCACCAGAGTCAGGGGGTAACACCGGGGAGCTGTTTTTT
TRBJ2-3,-,TRBV6-5,CASSLGTGTDTQYF,TGTGCCAGCAGTTTGGGGACTGGCACAGATACGCAGTATTTT
TRBJ1-4,-,TRBV5-1,CASSSDSYEKLFF,TGCGCCAGCAGCTCGGACAGCTATGAAAAACTGTTTTTT
TRBJ2-7,TRBD2,TRBV5-1,CASSLERSKAGGISYEQYF,TGCGCCAGCAGCTTGGAACGGAGCAAAGCGGGAGGGATTTCCTACGAGCAGTACTTC
TRBJ1-1,-,TRBV7-9,CASSPRRELEAFF,TGTGCCAGCAGTCCTCGACGGGAGCTGGAAGCTTTCTTT
TRBJ2-1,TRBD1,TRBV18,CASSPEQGAYNEQFF,TGTGCCAGCTCACCCGAACAGGGGGCATACAATGAGCAGTTCTTC
TRBJ2-7,-,TRBV6-1,CATAAFSYEQYF,TGTGCCACCGCGGCATTCTCCTACGAGCAGTACTTC
TRBJ1-5,-,TRBV7-2,CASSLEIPNQPQHF,TGTGCCAGCAGCCTCGAGATCCCCAATCAGCCCCAGCATTTT
TRBJ1-6,TRBD1,TRBV4-1,CASSQPWTGLSSPLHF,TGCGCCAGCAGCCAACCCTGGACAGGGTTAAGTTCACCCCTCCACTTT
TRBJ1-3,-,TRBV7-2,CASSYSQLSGNTIYF,TGTGCCAGCAGTTACAGCCAGCTCTCTGGAAACACCATATATTTT
TRBJ1-4,TRBD1,TRBV2,CASNRDRDEKLFF,TGTGCCAGCAATAGGGACAGGGATGAAAAACTGTTTTTT
TRBJ2-3,TRBD1,TRBV30,CAWTTQGARTDTQYF,TGTGCCTGGACGACTCAGGGGGCAAGGACAGATACGCAGTATTTT
TRBJ2-1,TRBD1,TRBV18,CASSPDREYRNEQFF,TGTGCCAGCTCACCCGACAGGGAATATCGGAATGAGCAGTTCTTC
TRBJ2-7,TRBD1,TRBV4-1,CATLQLPGQGEKNSYEQYF,TGCGCCACCCTCCAACTCCCGGGACAGGGCGAAAAGAATTCCTACGAGCAGTACTTC